Here is one T cell receptor beta chain with its context. Per germline, CDR1 MGHRA and CDR2 YSYEKL. The CDR3 runs to 15 residues. V was clipped by 1 base and J by 2 bases, with 11 bases between them. The entry originates in a study of OX40 agonist ivuxolimab in advanced cancers. Profiling relied on immunoSEQ multiplex PCR, and the TCRdb table lists in-frame clones only, not all of them. The data hold approximately 30,000 clones, with around 80% observed a single time. It was autoimmune disease history or systemic immunosuppression that excluded patients. The receptor's source is an adult with an advanced solid tumor such as melanoma, head and neck, liver or kidney cancer. The rearrangement joins TRBV4-1 to TRBJ1-2; no clear D. The sample was CD4+ or CD8+ T cells sorted from blood, taken in a trial of the OX40 agonist ivuxolimab. The CDR3 DNA sequence: TGCGCCAGCAGCCAAGGACGTACTATCAACTATGGCTACACCTTC. This encodes CASSQGRTINYGYTF.